These 7 T cell receptor beta chains were all obtained from the same sample, sequenced in a study of blood T cells in healthy people across ages. Primed by a sample-barcoded 5' primer and a J-beta primer mix, a second PCR proceeded for about 6 to 12 cycles. TCRdb analysed the 5' RACE reads with MiXCR anew, one entry per CDR3 protein. The repertoire holds 800,000 to 950,000 distinct CDR3 sequences, with 29% as singletons. The data were also submitted as part of a second study, on T cells of mothers and their children.

The sequencing input was blood. These receptors were taken from a woman in her 40s in good health.

The CDR3 spells CASSPRLAGWQETQYF. In DNA, the CDR3 is TGTGCCAGCAGTCCCCGACTAGCGGGGTGGCAAGAGACCCAGTACTTC. V and J are TRBV28 and TRBJ2-5; 11 nucleotides line up with TRBD2. This CDR3 is built from 16 residues. Unmatched junction bases numbered 7, after V lost 5 bases and J lost 2 bases. Germline loops: CDR1 MDHEN, CDR2 SYDVKM.

Details on this clonotype: This clone may be a read error of a much larger clone one base away. V gene TRBV29-1 combines with J gene TRBJ1-2; D is unclear. CDR1 SQVTM and CDR2 ANQGSEA come from the germline V gene. This CDR3 is 11 amino acids long. CDR3 coding DNA: TGCAGCGTTGTCGGAGGTTCTGGCTCCACCTTC. It translates to CSVVGGSGSTF.

The J gene is TRBJ2-3, the V gene TRBV12-5; 7 positions match TRBD2. Germline lookup yields CDR1 LGHNT and CDR2 FRNRAP. This CDR3 comprises 18 residues. V trimming: 0 bases; J trimming: 4 bases; junction bases outside the gene matches: 13. The CDR3: CASGLVPSGTEAPDTQYF. Written as DNA, the CDR3 is TGTGCTAGTGGTTTGGTACCGAGCGGGACGGAGGCTCCAGATACGCAGTATTTT.

The rearrangement joins TRBV5-6 to TRBJ2-5; D is perhaps TRBD2 (6 bases). V was shortened by 9 bases and J by 7 bases, with 22 bases between the two germline ends. The CDR3 spans 14 residues. CDR1 and CDR2 from the germline V gene are SGHDT and YYEEEE. DNA of the CDR3: TGTGCCAACAGTTGGGGGACGTTCGGGGGGACCCAGTACTTC. Translating gives CANSWGTFGGTQYF. The full variable domain, completed using reference TRBV5-6 and TRBJ2-5, is DAGVTQSPTHLIKTRGQQVTLRCSPKSGHDTVSWYQQALGQGPQFIFQYYEEEERQRGNFPDRFSGHQFPNYSSELNVNALLLGDSALYLCANSWGTFGGTQYFGPGTRLLVL.

This chain connects TRBV6-6 to TRBJ2-1; D tentatively fits TRBD1 or TRBD2 (5 bases each). The V end was cut by 5 bases, the J end by 8 bases, with 22 bases between. Germline values: CDR1 MNHNY, CDR2 SVGAGI (reference sequence). The CDR3 is 16 amino acids. CDR3 amino acids: CASSHGGQGRRDEQFF. CDR3 in DNA: TGTGCCAGCAGTCACGGCGGGCAGGGTAGAAGGGATGAGCAGTTCTTC.

The chain links TRBV12-3 or TRBV12-4 to TRBJ2-1, with TRBD1 matching 7 bases. This CDR3 has 14 amino acids. J gave up 10 bases and V 3 bases, and 9 bases lay outside the gene matches. The CDR3 region is CASSFDRALYEQFF. CDR3 DNA sequence: TGTGCCAGCAGTTTCGACAGGGCTCTCTACGAGCAGTTCTTC.

This clonotype was counted a few times. The V gene is TRBV7-2, the J gene TRBJ1-2, with D hard to call. Germline V gene data show CDR1 as SGHTA and CDR2 as FQGNSA. CDR3 length equals 15 residues. V was clipped by 0 bases and J by 4 bases, with 12 bases between them. CDR3 in amino acids: CASSLASSRGYGYTF. CDR3 DNA: TGTGCCAGCAGCTTAGCGAGTTCCCGAGGCTATGGCTACACCTTC.